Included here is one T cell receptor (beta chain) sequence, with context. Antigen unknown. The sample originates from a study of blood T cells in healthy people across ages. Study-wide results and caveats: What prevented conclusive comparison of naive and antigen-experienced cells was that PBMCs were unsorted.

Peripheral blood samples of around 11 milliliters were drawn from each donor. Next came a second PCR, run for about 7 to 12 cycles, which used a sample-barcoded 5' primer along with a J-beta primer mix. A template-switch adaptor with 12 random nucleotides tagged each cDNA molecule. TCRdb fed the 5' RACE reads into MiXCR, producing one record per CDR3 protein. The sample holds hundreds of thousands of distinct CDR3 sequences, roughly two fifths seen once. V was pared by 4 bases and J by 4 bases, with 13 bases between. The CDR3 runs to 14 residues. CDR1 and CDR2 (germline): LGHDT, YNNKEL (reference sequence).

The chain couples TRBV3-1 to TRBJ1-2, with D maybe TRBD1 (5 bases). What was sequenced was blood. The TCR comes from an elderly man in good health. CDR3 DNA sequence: TGTGCCAGCAGCCGGAGGGGAGAGTGCTATGGCTACACCTTC. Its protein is CASSRRGECYGYTF. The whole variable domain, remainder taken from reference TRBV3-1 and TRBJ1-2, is DTAVSQTPKYLVTQMGNDKSIKCEQNLGHDTMYWYKQDSKKFLKIMFSYNNKELIINETVPNRFSPKSPDKAHLNLHINSLELGDSAVYFCASSRRGECYGYTFGSGTRLTVV.